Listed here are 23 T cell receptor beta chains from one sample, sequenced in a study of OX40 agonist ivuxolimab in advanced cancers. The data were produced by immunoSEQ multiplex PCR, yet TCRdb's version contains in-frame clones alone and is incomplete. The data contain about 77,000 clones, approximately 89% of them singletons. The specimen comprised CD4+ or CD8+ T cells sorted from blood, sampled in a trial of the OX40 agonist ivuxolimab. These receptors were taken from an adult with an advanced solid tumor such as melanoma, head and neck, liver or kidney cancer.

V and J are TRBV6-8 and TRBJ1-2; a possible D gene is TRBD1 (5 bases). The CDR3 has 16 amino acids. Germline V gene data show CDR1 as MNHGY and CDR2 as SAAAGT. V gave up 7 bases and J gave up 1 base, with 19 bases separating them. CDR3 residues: CASKLRSGGGNYGYTF. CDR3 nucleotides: TGTGCCAGCAAATTACGATCGGGGGGGGGTAACTATGGCTACACCTTC.

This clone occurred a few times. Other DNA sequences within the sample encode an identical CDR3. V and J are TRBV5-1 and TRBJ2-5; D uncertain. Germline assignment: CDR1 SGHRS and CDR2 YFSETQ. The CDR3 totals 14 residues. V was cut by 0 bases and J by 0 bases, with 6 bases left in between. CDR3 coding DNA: TGCGCCAGCAGCTTGGCTGGGAACCAAGAGACCCAGTACTTC. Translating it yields CASSLAGNQETQYF.

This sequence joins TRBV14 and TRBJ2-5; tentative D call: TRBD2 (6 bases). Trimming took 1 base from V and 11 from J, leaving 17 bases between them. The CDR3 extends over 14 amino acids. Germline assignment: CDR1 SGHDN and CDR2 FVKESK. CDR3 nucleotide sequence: TGTGCCAGCAGCCAAGTCGGGGGAGCTGGGGAGCAGTACTTC. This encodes CASSQVGGAGEQYF.

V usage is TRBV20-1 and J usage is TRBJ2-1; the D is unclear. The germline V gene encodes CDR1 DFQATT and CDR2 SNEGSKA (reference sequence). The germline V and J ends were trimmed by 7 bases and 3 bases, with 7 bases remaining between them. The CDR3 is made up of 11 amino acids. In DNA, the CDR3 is TGCAGTGGCCACTTCTACAATGAGCAGTTCTTC. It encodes CSGHFYNEQFF.

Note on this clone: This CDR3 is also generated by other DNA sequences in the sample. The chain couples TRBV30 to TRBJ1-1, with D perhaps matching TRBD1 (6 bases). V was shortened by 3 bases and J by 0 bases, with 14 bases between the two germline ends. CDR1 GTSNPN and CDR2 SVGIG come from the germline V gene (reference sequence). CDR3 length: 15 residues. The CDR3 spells CAWREGDRMNTEAFF. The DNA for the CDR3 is TGTGCCTGGAGGGAGGGGGATAGGATGAACACTGAAGCTTTCTTT.

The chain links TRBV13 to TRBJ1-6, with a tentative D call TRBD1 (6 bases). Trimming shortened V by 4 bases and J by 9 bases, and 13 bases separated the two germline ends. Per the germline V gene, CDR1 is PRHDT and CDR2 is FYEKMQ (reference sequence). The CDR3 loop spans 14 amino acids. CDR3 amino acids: CASSSTGSSSPLHF. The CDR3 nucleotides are TGTGCCAGCAGCTCGACAGGCTCTAGTTCACCCCTCCACTTT.

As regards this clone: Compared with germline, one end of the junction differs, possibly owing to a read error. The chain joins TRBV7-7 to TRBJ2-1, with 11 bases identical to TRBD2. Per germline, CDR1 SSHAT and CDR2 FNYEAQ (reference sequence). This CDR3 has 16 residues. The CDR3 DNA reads TGTGCTAGCAGCTTAGCGACTAGCGGGGCTTACAATGAGCAGTTCTTC. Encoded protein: CASSLATSGAYNEQFF.

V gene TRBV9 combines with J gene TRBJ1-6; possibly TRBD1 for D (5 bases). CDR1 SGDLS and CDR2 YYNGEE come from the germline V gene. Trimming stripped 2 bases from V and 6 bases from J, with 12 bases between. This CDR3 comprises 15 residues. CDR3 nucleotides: TGTGCCAGCAGCGTGGCGACAGCTTTTAATTCACCCCTCCACTTT. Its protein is CASSVATAFNSPLHF. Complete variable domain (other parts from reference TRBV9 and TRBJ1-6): DSGVTQTPKHLITATGQRVTLRCSPRSGDLSVYWYQQSLDQGLQFLIQYYNGEERAKGNILERFSAQQFPDLHSELNLSSLELGDSALYFCASSVATAFNSPLHFGNGTRLTVT.

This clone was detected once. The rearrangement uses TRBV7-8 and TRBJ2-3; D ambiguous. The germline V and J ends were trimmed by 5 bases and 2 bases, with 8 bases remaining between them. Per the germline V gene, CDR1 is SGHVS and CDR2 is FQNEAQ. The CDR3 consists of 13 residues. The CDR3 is CASSILTTDTQYF. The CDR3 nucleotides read TGTGCCAGCAGCATTCTAACCACAGATACGCAGTATTTT.

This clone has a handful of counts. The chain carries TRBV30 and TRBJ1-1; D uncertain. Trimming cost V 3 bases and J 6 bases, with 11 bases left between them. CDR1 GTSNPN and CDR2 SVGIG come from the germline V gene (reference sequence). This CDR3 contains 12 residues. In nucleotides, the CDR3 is TGTGCCTGGAGCGAAAGAATGTCTGAAGCTTTCTTT. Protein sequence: CAWSERMSEAFF. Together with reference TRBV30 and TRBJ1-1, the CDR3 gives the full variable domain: SQTIHQWPATLVQPVGSPLSLECTVEGTSNPNLYWYRQAAGRGLQLLFYSVGIGQISSEVPQNLSASRPQDRQFILSSKKLLLSDSGFYLCAWSERMSEAFFGQGTRLTVV.

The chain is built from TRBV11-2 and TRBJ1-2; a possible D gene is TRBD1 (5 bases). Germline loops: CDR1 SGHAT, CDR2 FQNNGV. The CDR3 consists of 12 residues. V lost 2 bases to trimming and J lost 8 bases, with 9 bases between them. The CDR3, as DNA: TGTGCCAGCAGCTTAAGGGGTCGAGGCTACACCTTC. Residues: CASSLRGRGYTF. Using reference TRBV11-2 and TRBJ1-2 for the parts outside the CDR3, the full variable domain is EAGVAQSPRYKIIEKRQSVAFWCNPISGHATLYWYQQILGQGPKLLIQFQNNGVVDDSQLPKDRFSAERLKGVDSTLKIQPAKLEDSAVYLCASSLRGRGYTFGSGTRLTVV.

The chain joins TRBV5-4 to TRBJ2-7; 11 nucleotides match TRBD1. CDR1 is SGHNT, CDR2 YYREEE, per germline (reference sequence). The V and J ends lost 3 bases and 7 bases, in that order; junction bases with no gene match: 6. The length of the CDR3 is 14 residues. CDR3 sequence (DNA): TGTGCCAGCAGCTCCCGGGACAGGGGGAAGGAGCAGTACTTC. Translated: CASSSRDRGKEQYF.

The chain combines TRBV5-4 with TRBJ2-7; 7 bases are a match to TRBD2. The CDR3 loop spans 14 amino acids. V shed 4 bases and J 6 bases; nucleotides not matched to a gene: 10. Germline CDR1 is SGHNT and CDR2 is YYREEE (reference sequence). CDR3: CASSPPGGGLEQYF. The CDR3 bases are TGTGCCAGCAGCCCACCGGGCGGGGGACTCGAGCAGTACTTC. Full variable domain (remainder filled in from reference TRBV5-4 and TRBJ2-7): ETGVTQSPTHLIKTRGQQVTLRCSSQSGHNTVSWYQQALGQGPQFIFQYYREEENGRGNFPPRFSGLQFPNYSSELNVNALELDDSALYLCASSPPGGGLEQYFGPGTRLTVT.

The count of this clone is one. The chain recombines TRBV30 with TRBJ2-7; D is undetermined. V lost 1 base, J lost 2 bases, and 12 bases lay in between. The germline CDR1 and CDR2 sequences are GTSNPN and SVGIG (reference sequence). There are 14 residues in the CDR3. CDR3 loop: CAWSAFGLTYEQYF. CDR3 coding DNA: TGTGCCTGGAGTGCCTTTGGGCTGACCTACGAGCAGTACTTC.

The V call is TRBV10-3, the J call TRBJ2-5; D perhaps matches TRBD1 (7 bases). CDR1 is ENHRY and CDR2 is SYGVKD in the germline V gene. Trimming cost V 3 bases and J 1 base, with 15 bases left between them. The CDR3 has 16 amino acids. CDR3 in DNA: TGTGCCATCAGTGACAGAAACAGGGGAGGCCAAGAGACCCAGTACTTC. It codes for CAISDRNRGGQETQYF.

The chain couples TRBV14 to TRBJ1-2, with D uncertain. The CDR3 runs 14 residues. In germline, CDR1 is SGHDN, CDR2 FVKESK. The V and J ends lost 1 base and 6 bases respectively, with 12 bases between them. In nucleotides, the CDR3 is TGTGCCAGCAGCCAAGCTCTTTGGGGAGATGGCTACACCTTC. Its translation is CASSQALWGDGYTF.

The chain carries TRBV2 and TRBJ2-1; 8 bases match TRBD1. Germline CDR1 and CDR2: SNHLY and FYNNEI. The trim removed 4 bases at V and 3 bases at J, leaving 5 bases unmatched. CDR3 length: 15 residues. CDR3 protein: CASSGDRGGYNEQFF. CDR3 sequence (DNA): TGTGCCAGCAGTGGCGACAGGGGCGGCTACAATGAGCAGTTCTTC.

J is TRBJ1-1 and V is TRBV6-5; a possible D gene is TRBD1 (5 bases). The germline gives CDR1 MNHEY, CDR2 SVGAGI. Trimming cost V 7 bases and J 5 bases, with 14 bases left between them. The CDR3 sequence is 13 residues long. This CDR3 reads CASTPEGWTEAFF. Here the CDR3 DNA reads TGTGCCAGCACCCCCGAGGGGTGGACTGAAGCTTTCTTT.

In nucleotides, the CDR3 is TGTGCCAGCAGCTTACAGACGGTCTCGGGGGGACTAGGAGGAAACACCATATATTTT. Translated: CASSLQTVSGGLGGNTIYF. The chain uses TRBV7-9 and TRBJ1-3, with D possibly matching TRBD1 (5 bases). Per the germline V gene, CDR1 is SEHNR and CDR2 is FQNEAQ (reference sequence). The V end was cut by 2 bases, the J end by 4 bases, with 24 bases between. This CDR3 has 19 amino acids.

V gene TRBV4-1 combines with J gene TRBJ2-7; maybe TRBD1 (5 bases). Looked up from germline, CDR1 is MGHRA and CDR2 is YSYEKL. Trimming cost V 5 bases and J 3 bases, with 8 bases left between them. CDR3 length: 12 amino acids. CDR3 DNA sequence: TGCGCCAGCAGCGGGGCGGACTACGAGCAGTACTTC. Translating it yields CASSGADYEQYF.

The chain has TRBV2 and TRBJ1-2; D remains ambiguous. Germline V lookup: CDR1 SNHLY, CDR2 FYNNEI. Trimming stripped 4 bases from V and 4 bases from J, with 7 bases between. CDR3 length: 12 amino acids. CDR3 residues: CASSGGSYGYTF. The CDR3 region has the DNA TGTGCCAGCAGTGGAGGATCCTATGGCTACACCTTC.

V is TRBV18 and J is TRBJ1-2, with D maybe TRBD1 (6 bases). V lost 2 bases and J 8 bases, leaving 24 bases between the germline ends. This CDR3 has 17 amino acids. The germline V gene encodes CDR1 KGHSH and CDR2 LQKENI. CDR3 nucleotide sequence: TGTGCCAGCTCACCAAGTACGACAGGCCCTGAGGGTACGGGCTACACCTTC. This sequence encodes CASSPSTTGPEGTGYTF.

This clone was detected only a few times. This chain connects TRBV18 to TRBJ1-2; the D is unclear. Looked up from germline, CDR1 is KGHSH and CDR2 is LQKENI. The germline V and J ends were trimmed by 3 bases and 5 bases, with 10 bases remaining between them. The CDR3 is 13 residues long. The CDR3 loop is CASSPDGRYGYTF. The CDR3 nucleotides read TGTGCCAGCTCACCGGACGGCCGTTATGGCTACACCTTC. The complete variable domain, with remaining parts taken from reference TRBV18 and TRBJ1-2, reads NAGVMQNPRHLVRRRGQEARLRCSPMKGHSHVYWYRQLPEEGLKFMVYLQKENIIDESGMPKERFSAEFPKEGPSILRIQQVVRGDSAAYFCASSPDGRYGYTFGSGTRLTVV.